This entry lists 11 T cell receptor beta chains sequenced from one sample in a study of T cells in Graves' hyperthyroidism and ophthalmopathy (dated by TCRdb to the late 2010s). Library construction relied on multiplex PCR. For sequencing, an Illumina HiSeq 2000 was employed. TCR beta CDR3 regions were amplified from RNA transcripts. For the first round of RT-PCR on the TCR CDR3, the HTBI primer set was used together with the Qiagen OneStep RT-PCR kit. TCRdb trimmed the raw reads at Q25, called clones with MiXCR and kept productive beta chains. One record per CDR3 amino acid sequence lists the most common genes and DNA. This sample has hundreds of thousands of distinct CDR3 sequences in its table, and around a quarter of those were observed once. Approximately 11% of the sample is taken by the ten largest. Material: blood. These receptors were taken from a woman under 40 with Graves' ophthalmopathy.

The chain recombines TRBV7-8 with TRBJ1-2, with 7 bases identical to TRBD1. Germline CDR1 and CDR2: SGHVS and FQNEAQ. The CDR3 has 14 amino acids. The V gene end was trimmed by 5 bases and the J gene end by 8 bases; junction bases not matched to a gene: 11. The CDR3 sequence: CASSPRQGKDGYTF. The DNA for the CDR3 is TGTGCCAGCAGCCCAAGACAGGGAAAGGACGGCTACACCTTC.

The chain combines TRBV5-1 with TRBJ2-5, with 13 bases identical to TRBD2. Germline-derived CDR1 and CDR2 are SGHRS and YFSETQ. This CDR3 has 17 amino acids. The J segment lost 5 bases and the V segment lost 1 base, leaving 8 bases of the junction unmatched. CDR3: CASSLSLGLAGSETQYF. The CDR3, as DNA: TGCGCCAGCAGCTTGTCTCTGGGACTAGCGGGAAGTGAGACCCAGTACTTC.

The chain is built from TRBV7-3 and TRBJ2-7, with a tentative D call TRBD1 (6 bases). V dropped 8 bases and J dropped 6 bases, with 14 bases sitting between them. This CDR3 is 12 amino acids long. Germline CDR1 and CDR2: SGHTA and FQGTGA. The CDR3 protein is CASGHPGAEQYF. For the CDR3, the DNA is TGTGCCAGCGGTCACCCAGGGGCCGAGCAGTACTTC.

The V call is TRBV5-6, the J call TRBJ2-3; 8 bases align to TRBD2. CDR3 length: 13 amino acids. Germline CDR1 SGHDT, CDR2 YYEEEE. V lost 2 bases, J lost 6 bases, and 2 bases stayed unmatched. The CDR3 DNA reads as TGTGCCAGCAGCTTTCGGGGGGGGGATACGCAGTATTTT. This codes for CASSFRGGDTQYF.

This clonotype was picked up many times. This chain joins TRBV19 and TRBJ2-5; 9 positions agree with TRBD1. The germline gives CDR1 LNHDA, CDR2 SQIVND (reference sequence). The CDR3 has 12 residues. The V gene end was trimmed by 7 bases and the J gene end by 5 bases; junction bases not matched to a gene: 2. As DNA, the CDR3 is TGTGCCAGTACCGGACAGGGGGAGACCCAGTACTTC. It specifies CASTGQGETQYF.

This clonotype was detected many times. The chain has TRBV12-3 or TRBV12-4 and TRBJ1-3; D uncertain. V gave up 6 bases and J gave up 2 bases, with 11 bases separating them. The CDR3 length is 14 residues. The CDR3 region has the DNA TGTGCCAGCAGCCTCTCGATGGCTGGAAACACCATATATTTT. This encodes CASSLSMAGNTIYF.

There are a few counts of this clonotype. The CDR3 DNA sequence: TGTGCCAGTAGAACACTCCCAGTGGACAGATACAATGAGCAGTTCTTC. Translated: CASRTLPVDRYNEQFF. The chain combines TRBV19 with TRBJ2-1; TRBD1 is a possible D gene (6 bases). This CDR3 has 16 amino acids. V lost 6 bases and J lost 4, with 19 bases in between. Germline loops: CDR1 LNHDA, CDR2 SQIVND (reference sequence).

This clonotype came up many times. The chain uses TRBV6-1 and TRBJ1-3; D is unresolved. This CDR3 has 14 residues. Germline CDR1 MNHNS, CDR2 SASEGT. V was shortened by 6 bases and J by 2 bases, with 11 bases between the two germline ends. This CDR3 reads CASRRGGPGNTIYF. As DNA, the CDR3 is TGTGCCAGCAGACGGGGAGGCCCTGGAAACACCATATATTTT.

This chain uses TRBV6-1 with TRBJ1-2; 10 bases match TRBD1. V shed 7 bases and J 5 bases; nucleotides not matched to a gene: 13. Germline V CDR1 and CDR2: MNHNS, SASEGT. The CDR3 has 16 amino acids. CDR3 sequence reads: CASNPRDRGRSYGYTF. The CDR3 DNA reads TGTGCCAGCAACCCCCGGGACAGGGGCCGTTCTTATGGCTACACCTTC.

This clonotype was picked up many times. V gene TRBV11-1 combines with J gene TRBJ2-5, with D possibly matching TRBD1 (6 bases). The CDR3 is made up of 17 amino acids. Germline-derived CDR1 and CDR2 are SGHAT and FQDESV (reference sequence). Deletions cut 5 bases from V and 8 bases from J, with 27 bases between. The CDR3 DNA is TGTGCCAGCAGCAGGACAGCTTTTCAGAACTCCGAAGGAACCCAGTACTTC. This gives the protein CASSRTAFQNSEGTQYF.

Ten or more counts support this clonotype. CDR3 residues: CSARAGEETQYF. The CDR3 coding sequence is TGCAGTGCTAGAGCGGGTGAAGAGACCCAGTACTTC. J is TRBJ2-5 and V is TRBV20-1, with no clear D. Deletions cut 1 base from V and 3 bases from J, with 6 bases between. CDR1 and CDR2 from the germline V gene are DFQATT and SNEGSKA (reference sequence). CDR3 length equals 12 residues.